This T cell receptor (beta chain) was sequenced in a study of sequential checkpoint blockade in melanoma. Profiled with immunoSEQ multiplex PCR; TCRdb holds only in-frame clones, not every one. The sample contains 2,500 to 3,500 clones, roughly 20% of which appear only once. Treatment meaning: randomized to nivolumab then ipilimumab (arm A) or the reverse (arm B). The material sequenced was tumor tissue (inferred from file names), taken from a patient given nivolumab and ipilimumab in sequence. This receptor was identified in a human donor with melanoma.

This CDR3 is CASSYSMLAGPNEQFF. The DNA of the CDR3 is TGTGCCAGCAGTTACTCGATGTTAGCGGGGCCCAATGAGCAGTTCTTC. This chain joins TRBV6-8 and TRBJ2-1; 8 bases agree with TRBD2. There are 16 residues in the CDR3. CDR1 and CDR2 (germline): MNHGY, SAAAGT. V gave up 0 bases and J gave up 6 bases; unmatched junction bases: 7.